Presented here are 8 T cell receptor beta chains from one specimen sequenced in a study of PD-L1 blockade in urothelial cancer. Profiled with immunoSEQ multiplex PCR; TCRdb holds only in-frame clones, not every one. The table lists 30,000 to 50,000 clones, about 89% of them singletons. Here the sequenced sample was PBMCs, taken around atezolizumab (anti-PD-L1) treatment. These receptors all stem from a man aged 60-69 years with urothelial cancer.

The rearrangement joins TRBV29-1 to TRBJ1-1; 8 nucleotides match TRBD1. The CDR3 has 13 amino acids. V lost 6 bases and J lost 4; bases outside the gene matches: 7. The germline CDR1 and CDR2 sequences are SQVTM and ANQGSEA. The CDR3 sequence: CSVDRGGFTEAFF. CDR3 in DNA: TGCAGCGTAGACAGGGGAGGGTTCACTGAAGCTTTCTTT.

The V and J genes are TRBV7-9 and TRBJ1-2; 8 bases map to TRBD1. Germline values: CDR1 SEHNR, CDR2 FQNEAQ (reference sequence). V lost 5 bases, J lost 4 bases, and 15 bases stayed unmatched. This CDR3 region has 17 residues. The CDR3 loop reads CASSPTLRQGPSYGYTF. CDR3 nucleotides: TGTGCCAGCAGCCCCACCCTTAGACAGGGGCCATCCTATGGCTACACCTTC.

The chain combines TRBV7-2 with TRBJ2-3, with 13 bases fitting TRBD2. The CDR3 extends over 15 amino acids. The germline V gene encodes CDR1 SGHTA and CDR2 FQGNSA. V dropped 4 bases and J dropped 6; count of bases not matched to a gene: 4. CDR3: CASSWTSGGRDTQYF. The CDR3 bases are TGTGCCAGCAGCTGGACTAGCGGGGGCCGGGATACGCAGTATTTT.

The V and J genes are TRBV6-5 and TRBJ1-3; unclear D gene. This CDR3 is 12 amino acids long. V lost 8 bases and J lost 3, with 8 bases in between. Germline V gives CDR1 MNHEY, CDR2 SVGAGI. CDR3 amino acids: CASRSGGNTIYF. The CDR3 region has the DNA TGTGCCAGCCGAAGCGGTGGAAACACCATATATTTT.

V and J are TRBV4-2 and TRBJ1-1, with unresolved D. Germline-derived CDR1 and CDR2 are LGHNA and YNFKEQ. The CDR3 extends over 18 amino acids. V dropped 3 bases and J dropped 9 bases, with 29 bases sitting between them. CDR3 in amino acids: CASSQGSRKRDEALQAFF. Here the CDR3 DNA reads TGTGCCAGCAGCCAGGGCTCCCGTAAGAGGGATGAGGCACTTCAAGCTTTCTTT.

The rearrangement links TRBV11-3 to TRBJ1-1; 7 bases agree with TRBD1. The CDR3 is made up of 14 amino acids. V was clipped by 5 bases and J by 2 bases; unmatched bases: 5. Germline V gives CDR1 SGHNT, CDR2 YENEEA. DNA of the CDR3: TGTGCCAGCAGCCACTCAGGGGGAAACACTGAAGCTTTCTTT. It translates to CASSHSGGNTEAFF. The variable domain in full, with the rest retrieved from reference TRBV11-3 and TRBJ1-1, is EAGVVQSPRYKIIEKKQPVAFWCNPISGHNTLYWYLQNLGQGPELLIRYENEEAVDDSQLPKDRFSAERLKGVDSTLKIQPAELGDSAVYLCASSHSGGNTEAFFGQGTRLTVV.

The gene calls are TRBV4-1 and TRBJ1-4; TRBD1 matches 7 bases. The V gene's germline CDR1 is MGHRA and CDR2 YSYEKL. J lost 4 bases, V lost 1 base, and 6 bases had no gene match. CDR3 length equals 16 residues. In DNA, the CDR3 is TGCGCCAGCAGCCAAGTAGAGGGGGCGGGTAATGAAAAACTGTTTTTT. Translated, it gives CASSQVEGAGNEKLFF.

V is TRBV7-9 and J is TRBJ1-1; TRBD1 might be the D (5 bases). The CDR3 is 16 residues long. Trimming took 7 bases from V and 0 from J, leaving 18 bases between them. Germline-derived CDR1 and CDR2 are SEHNR and FQNEAQ (reference sequence). The CDR3 region has the DNA TGTGCCAGCACCGACGGGGGTGAGGGGATGAACACTGAAGCTTTCTTT. This translates into CASTDGGEGMNTEAFF. Variable domain in full (rest from reference TRBV7-9 and TRBJ1-1): DTGVSQNPRHKITKRGQNVTFRCDPISEHNRLYWYRQTLGQGPEFLTYFQNEAQLEKSRLLSDRFSAERPKGSFSTLEIQRTEQGDSAMYLCASTDGGEGMNTEAFFGQGTRLTVV.